The T cell receptor (beta chain) described here comes from a study of T cells expressing NK-cell markers. About the research overall: Within the sequenced cohort of eight donors, seven exhibited HCMV seropositivity and one was seronegative.

TCRdb re-called the 5' RACE reads and gives one entry per CDR3 protein, without DNA. The sample's table shows about 460,000 distinct CDR3 sequences. General study results and limits: Dominance of the CD3+CD56-NKG2C+ fraction by these clonotypes also held in a handful of donors. HCMV specificity of the expanded NKG2C+ T cell clones was not established. Roughly 6 donors had dominant NKG2C+ clonotypes that comprised roughly 1.0-8% of their CD8+ T cells.

Concerning this clonotype: Its antigen is not identified.

Material: blood T cells: a sorted CD56 or NKG2C T cell subset, CD4+ or CD8+ T cells, or bulk PBMC T cells (not recorded which). This receptor was taken from a woman in her forties or fifties in good health.

CDR3 sequence reads: CASSPRWREQFF. The chain links TRBV6-2 or TRBV6-3 to TRBJ2-1; absent DNA, TCRdb's TRBD1 call cannot be checked. The V gene's germline CDR1 is MNHEY and CDR2 SVGEGT. The CDR3 consists of 12 residues.